These 32 T cell receptor beta chains were all obtained from the same sample, sequenced in a study of T cell repertoires in cytomegalovirus infection. Their recognized antigens are unknown. TCRdb passed the reads through MiXCR, listing each CDR3 protein once. Of 650,000 to 900,000 distinct CDR3 sequences in the sample, about 33% were seen once. The sample was cultured CD8+ T cells from PBMCs, taken from culture after CMV antigen stimulation. The receptor set was obtained from a human donor in good health (CMV status not recorded). Some clones in this sample may be carry-over from other donors' samples.

This clonotype was seen many times. J is TRBJ2-5 and V is TRBV7-2, with TRBD2 identical over 13 bases. Germline-derived CDR1 and CDR2 are SGHTA and FQGNSA. The CDR3 contains 17 residues. J was trimmed by 5 bases and V by 4 bases; bases with no gene match: 10. The CDR3 protein is CASSSGLAGLKGETQYF. The CDR3 bases are TGTGCCAGCAGCTCGGGACTAGCGGGGCTCAAGGGGGAGACCCAGTACTTC. The full variable domain, its missing parts supplied by reference TRBV7-2 and TRBJ2-5, is GAGVSQSPSNKVTEKGKDVELRCDPISGHTALYWYRQSLGQGLEFLIYFQGNSAPDKSGLPSDRFSAERTGGSVSTLTIQRTQQEDSAVYLCASSSGLAGLKGETQYFGPGTRLLVL.

For this clonotype: The germline gene is not matched at one end of the junction; a read error may be the cause. The chain employs TRBV4-2 and TRBJ2-1; TRBD1 matches 7 bases. This CDR3 is built from 21 residues. Germline V gives CDR1 LGHNA, CDR2 YNFKEQ. Here the CDR3 reads CASNQDRDNDRVVFSYNEQFF. In nucleotides, the CDR3 is TGTGCCAGCAACCAAGATCGGGATAACGACAGGGTAGTTTTTTCCTACAATGAGCAGTTCTTC.

This clonotype was recorded at least ten times. The chain links TRBV7-6 to TRBJ2-5; a weak D match, TRBD1 (5 bases). Germline assignment: CDR1 SGHVS and CDR2 FNYEAQ. V shed 3 bases and J shed 1 base, with 15 bases lying between them. CDR3 length: 16 amino acids. CDR3 sequence (DNA): TGTGCCAGCAGCTTTTACAGGACAAACACCCAAGAGACCCAGTACTTC. Translating gives CASSFYRTNTQETQYF.

This rearrangement joins TRBV15 to TRBJ2-2; D possibly corresponds to TRBD2 (5 bases). This CDR3 region has 17 residues. CDR1 LNHNV and CDR2 YYDKDF come from the germline V gene (reference sequence). V shed 3 bases and J shed 0 bases, with 14 bases lying between them. CDR3 bases: TGTGCCACCAGCAGTTATCTAGCATCCTCGAACACCGGGGAGCTGTTTTTT. Encoded protein: CATSSYLASSNTGELFF.

V is TRBV7-9 and J is TRBJ1-1; D is uncertain. Germline V gene sequence: CDR1 SEHNR, CDR2 FQNEAQ (reference sequence). V was clipped by 1 base and J by 3 bases, with 9 bases between them. There are 14 residues in the CDR3. The CDR3 bases are TGTGCCAGCAGCTTAGTGATAGGGTACACTGAAGCTTTCTTT. This encodes CASSLVIGYTEAFF.

Only a few counts were recorded for this clonotype. V usage is TRBV5-6 and J usage is TRBJ2-2; no definite D call. Trimming took off 2 bases at V and 4 bases at J, with 6 bases between the two ends. Germline CDR1 and CDR2: SGHDT and YYEEEE. The CDR3 consists of 13 residues. Here the CDR3 reads CASSFGSTGELFF. CDR3 sequence (DNA): TGTGCCAGCAGCTTTGGCTCCACCGGGGAGCTGTTTTTT.

The chain recombines TRBV6-2 or TRBV6-3 with TRBJ2-2, with 10 bases lining up with TRBD2. V lost 3 bases and J lost 0; bases outside the gene matches: 7. CDR3 length: 18 residues. Germline CDR1 reads MNHEY; CDR2 reads SVGEGT. The CDR3 here is CASSYWASGGANTGELFF. CDR3 in DNA: TGTGCCAGCAGTTATTGGGCTAGCGGGGGCGCGAACACCGGGGAGCTGTTTTTT.

The V gene is TRBV7-2, the J gene TRBJ2-2; D uncertain. CDR1 is SGHTA and CDR2 is FQGNSA in the germline V gene. The V end was cut by 1 base, the J end by 8 bases, with 8 bases between. CDR3 length: 13 amino acids. In nucleotides, the CDR3 is TGTGCCAGCAGCTTAGAGGTGGTGGGGGAGCTGTTTTTT. It yields the protein CASSLEVVGELFF.

This clonotype came up a few times. V is TRBV6-2 or TRBV6-3 and J is TRBJ1-1; 7 nucleotides agree with TRBD1. From germline, CDR1 is MNHEY and CDR2 SVGEGT. The trim removed 0 bases at V and 6 bases at J, leaving 4 bases unmatched. The CDR3 is 14 amino acids. The CDR3 loop reads CASSYSKGASEAFF. CDR3 coding DNA: TGTGCCAGCAGTTACTCAAAGGGGGCCTCTGAAGCTTTCTTT.

V usage is TRBV20-1 and J usage is TRBJ2-1; 10 bases match TRBD2. V was pared by 5 bases and J by 6 bases, with 28 bases of the junction left unmatched. Looked up from germline, CDR1 is DFQATT and CDR2 is SNEGSKA (reference sequence). This CDR3 region has 21 residues. CDR3 DNA: TGCAGTGCTGTGGCCCCAGGGTTCAGTAGATCGAGCGGGGGGGCCGGCAATGAGCAGTTCTTC. It specifies CSAVAPGFSRSSGGAGNEQFF.

The chain combines TRBV20-1 with TRBJ2-3; 8 bases agree with TRBD2. The CDR3 has 16 amino acids. Trimming at V came to 3 bases and at J to 0 bases, leaving 8 bases not matched to a gene. Germline values: CDR1 DFQATT, CDR2 SNEGSKA (reference sequence). The CDR3 DNA sequence: TGCAGTGCTAGCGGGGGGGCCATGTTAAGCACAGATACGCAGTATTTT. It codes for CSASGGAMLSTDTQYF.

The chain uses TRBV20-1 and TRBJ1-2; D is undetermined. The CDR3 extends over 13 amino acids. Germline V gene lookup returns CDR1 DFQATT and CDR2 SNEGSKA (reference sequence). V lost 4 bases and J 5 bases, leaving 14 bases between the germline ends. CDR3 in amino acids: CSAKDFILYGYTF. The CDR3 region has the DNA TGCAGTGCTAAGGACTTTATACTTTATGGCTACACCTTC.

In its sample, this clonotype was seen once. The V call is TRBV27, the J call TRBJ2-5; TRBD2 matches 8 bases. Trimming took 3 bases from V and 2 from J; bases not matched to a gene: 11. Germline V gene lookup returns CDR1 MNHEY and CDR2 SMNVEV (reference sequence). This CDR3 has 17 amino acids. CDR3 DNA sequence: TGTGCCAGCAGTTTGGGCCGTGGCGGGGGGAAACAAGAGACCCAGTACTTC. Translated, it gives CASSLGRGGGKQETQYF.

This clonotype was seen a handful of times. The DNA for the CDR3 is TGTGCCAGCAGCTTAGCGGGGGGACCCTTGAATGAGCAGTTCTTC. It is translated as CASSLAGGPLNEQFF. The chain joins TRBV11-2 to TRBJ2-1; 7 positions agree with TRBD2. Germline lookup yields CDR1 SGHAT and CDR2 FQNNGV. The CDR3 extends over 15 amino acids. V lost 1 base to trimming and J lost 7 bases; unmatched junction nucleotides: 7.

This clonotype was found a few times. The chain joins TRBV2 to TRBJ2-5; D is tentatively TRBD1 or TRBD2 (5 bases each). This CDR3 is built from 14 residues. Trimming left V 4 bases short and J 1 base short, with 10 bases between. Germline V gene data show CDR1 as SNHLY and CDR2 as FYNNEI. The CDR3 DNA is TGTGCCAGCAGTGTTCTGAGGGGCCAAGAGACCCAGTACTTC. This translates into CASSVLRGQETQYF.

This clonotype was recorded at least ten times. The chain uses TRBV19 and TRBJ1-1; D is undetermined. Germline CDR1 and CDR2: LNHDA and SQIVND (reference sequence). This CDR3 spans 13 amino acids. V shed 3 bases and J shed 2 bases, with 7 bases lying between them. CDR3 nucleotide sequence: TGTGCCAGTAGTATCCATCCTAACACTGAAGCTTTCTTT. This translates into CASSIHPNTEAFF.

This clonotype was counted only a few times. This chain links TRBV5-5 with TRBJ2-7; D tentatively reads TRBD1 or TRBD2 (7 bases each). CDR1 is SGHKS, CDR2 YYEKEE, per germline (reference sequence). The CDR3 has 16 residues. V shed 2 bases and J shed 7 bases, with 22 bases lying between them. The CDR3 is CASSFRQQGGSEEQYV. In DNA, the CDR3 is TGTGCCAGCAGCTTCAGGCAGCAGGGGGGGTCAGAAGAGCAGTACGTC.

J is TRBJ1-5 and V is TRBV27; D unclear. CDR3 length equals 13 residues. Trimming removed 5 bases at V and 7 bases at J, with 12 bases between. CDR1 is MNHEY and CDR2 is SMNVEV in the germline V gene (reference sequence). The CDR3 nucleotides are TGTGCCAGCAGTCCGTATATAGACCAGCCCCAGCATTTT. Translation gives CASSPYIDQPQHF.

The chain combines TRBV9 with TRBJ2-5; tentative D call: TRBD1 (6 bases). CDR3 length equals 14 residues. The V gene lost 3 bases and the J gene lost 3 bases, with 12 bases spanning the gap. Germline V CDR1 and CDR2: SGDLS, YYNGEE. The CDR3 bases are TGTGCCAGCAGCGGTGGGGACACAAAAGAGACCCAGTACTTC. It codes for CASSGGDTKETQYF.

The sample holds a few counts of this clonotype. This sequence joins TRBV4-3 and TRBJ2-3, with a weak D call TRBD2 (6 bases). The germline gives CDR1 LGHNA, CDR2 YSLEER. V lost 3 bases, J lost 1 base, and 11 bases lay in between. The CDR3 totals 15 residues. The CDR3 loop reads CASSHGGRGTDTQYF. In nucleotides, the CDR3 is TGCGCCAGCAGCCACGGGGGTAGGGGCACAGATACGCAGTATTTT.

This rearrangement joins TRBV20-1 to TRBJ2-1; D tentatively fits TRBD1 or TRBD2 (6 bases each). Germline assignment: CDR1 DFQATT and CDR2 SNEGSKA (reference sequence). The CDR3 covers 16 residues. Trimming took 0 bases from V and 7 from J, leaving 19 bases between them. CDR3 sequence reads: CSARDSSLWGANEQFF. CDR3 in DNA: TGCAGTGCTAGAGATTCTTCCCTATGGGGGGCAAATGAGCAGTTCTTC.

This rearrangement joins TRBV28 to TRBJ1-2; weak D call: TRBD1 (5 bases). This CDR3 region has 18 residues. Germline V gene data show CDR1 as MDHEN and CDR2 as SYDVKM. The V end lost 6 bases, the J end lost 0 bases, and 23 bases lay between the germline ends. The CDR3, as DNA: TGTGCCAGCAGAGACGACAGATACCTTACCCCCGCTAACTATGGCTACACCTTC. Amino acid sequence: CASRDDRYLTPANYGYTF.

The chain combines TRBV7-8 with TRBJ2-2, with D possibly being TRBD1 or TRBD2 (6 bases each). Germline V gives CDR1 SGHVS, CDR2 FQNEAQ. CDR3 size: 15 residues. Trimming pared 6 bases from V and 6 bases from J, leaving 17 bases between. The CDR3 spells CASSVMYGGSGELFF. CDR3 in DNA: TGTGCCAGCAGTGTTATGTACGGGGGCTCCGGGGAGCTGTTTTTT.

The gene calls are TRBV6-5 and TRBJ2-3; 9 positions agree with TRBD2. Germline CDR1 MNHEY, CDR2 SVGAGI. The J segment lost 5 bases and the V segment lost 8 bases, leaving 5 bases of the junction unmatched. CDR3 length equals 13 residues. CDR3 region: CASHERGVDTQYF. The CDR3 bases are TGTGCCAGCCATGAGCGGGGGGTAGATACGCAGTATTTT.

This clonotype appeared many times. The chain joins TRBV7-8 to TRBJ2-7, with D possibly matching TRBD1 (6 bases). The CDR3 has 15 amino acids. V dropped 1 base and J dropped 2 bases, with 12 bases sitting between them. The germline CDR1 and CDR2 sequences are SGHVS and FQNEAQ. The CDR3 nucleotides are TGTGCCAGCAGCTTAGGTGGGACAAGGACCTACGAGCAGTACTTC. It encodes CASSLGGTRTYEQYF.

The J gene is TRBJ2-5, the V gene TRBV6-8; D is unresolved. V gave up 0 bases and J gave up 4 bases, with 12 bases separating them. Germline CDR1 is MNHGY and CDR2 is SAAAGT. This CDR3 has 15 residues. The CDR3 nucleotides read TGTGCCAGCAGTTACTCGAGTCTAAACCGAGAGACCCAGTACTTC. Translated: CASSYSSLNRETQYF.

The chain joins TRBV29-1 to TRBJ1-1; D unclear. The CDR3 has 12 amino acids. Trimming shortened V by 6 bases and J by 8 bases, and 16 bases separated the two germline ends. Germline V gene lookup returns CDR1 SQVTM and CDR2 ANQGSEA. The CDR3 loop reads CSVGSLEEEAFF. CDR3 in DNA: TGCAGCGTAGGGTCCCTGGAAGAAGAAGCTTTCTTT.

The V gene is TRBV29-1, the J gene TRBJ2-2; D is unclear. Germline V gene sequence: CDR1 SQVTM, CDR2 ANQGSEA. Trimming took 6 bases from V and 5 from J, leaving 10 bases between them. This CDR3 is built from 12 residues. CDR3 nucleotides: TGCAGCGTCGGGCGTGGGACCGGGGAGCTGTTTTTT. It yields the protein CSVGRGTGELFF.

The V and J genes are TRBV28 and TRBJ1-2, with TRBD1 as a possible D gene (5 bases). The length of the CDR3 is 16 residues. Germline V gene lookup returns CDR1 MDHEN and CDR2 SYDVKM. V was cut by 3 bases and J by 1 base, with 15 bases left in between. The CDR3 loop is CASSLNVPGLNYGYTF. The DNA for the CDR3 is TGTGCCAGCAGTTTGAATGTTCCGGGACTTAACTATGGCTACACCTTC.

This sequence joins TRBV27 and TRBJ1-5; D is possibly TRBD1 (6 bases). Germline V gives CDR1 MNHEY, CDR2 SMNVEV (reference sequence). Trimming cost V 0 bases and J 4 bases, with 10 bases left between them. This CDR3 spans 15 amino acids. For the CDR3, the DNA is TGTGCCAGCAGTTTATCGGCCAGGGGAAATCAGCCCCAGCATTTT. This codes for CASSLSARGNQPQHF.

The V and J genes are TRBV27 and TRBJ1-3, with 9 positions matching TRBD1. CDR3 length equals 17 residues. Germline CDR1 MNHEY, CDR2 SMNVEV (reference sequence). V was pared by 8 bases and J by 0 bases, with 11 bases of the junction left unmatched. CDR3 DNA sequence: TGTGCCAGCGGATCCGGGACAGGGACCCGCTCTGGAAACACCATATATTTT. This encodes CASGSGTGTRSGNTIYF.

This chain connects TRBV7-6 to TRBJ1-3, with D tentatively TRBD1 (5 bases). The CDR3 is made up of 17 amino acids. V gave up 5 bases and J gave up 0 bases, with 17 bases separating them. Germline V gene lookup returns CDR1 SGHVS and CDR2 FNYEAQ. The CDR3 DNA follows: TGTGCCAGCAGCATTTCGATCGGGGCAAGCTCTGGAAACACCATATATTTT. Its translation is CASSISIGASSGNTIYF.